A selection of T cell receptor beta chains follows, all from one sample in a study of a mutant IDH1 vaccine in newly diagnosed glioma. Assay: immunoSEQ multiplex PCR; the TCRdb copy retains only in-frame clones and omits some. The sample records some 87,000 clones, about 81% being singletons. Their recognized antigens are unknown. This specimen consisted of PBMCs, obtained from a glioma patient whose treatment included an IDH1 peptide vaccine. The receptors were sampled from a man aged 40-49 years with glioma. The CDR3 runs from the conserved cysteine through the conserved F or W. Fields, in order: V gene, J gene, clone size, D gene, CDR3 DNA, CDR3 protein. D genes are given only for firm matches. Some rows mark clone size as missing; the rest say once, few, many or name a class of expanded clone.

TRBV6-6	TRBJ1-1	-	-	TGTGCCAGCAGTCAAATCTTAGGGACTGAAGCTTTCTTT	CASSQILGTEAFF
TRBV9	TRBJ1-6	-	-	TGTGCCAGCAGCCCGTTTAGTCAGAATTCACCCCTCCACTTT	CASSPFSQNSPLHF
TRBV4-1	TRBJ1-6	-	-	TGCGCCAGCAGCCAAGATGGGGGGGACTCGAGGTCACCCCTCCACTTT	CASSQDGGDSRSPLHF
TRBV5-4	TRBJ1-2	-	-	TGTGCCAGCAGCCCTGGACAGTGGGAGTATGGCTACACCTTC	CASSPGQWEYGYTF
TRBV4-3	TRBJ2-2	once	-	TGCGCCAGCAGCCAAGAGGAGGGTACCGGGGAGCTGTTTTTT	CASSQEEGTGELFF
TRBV9	TRBJ1-3	-	-	TGTGCCAGCAGCGTAGCTTCAGGGGGAAACACCATATATTTT	CASSVASGGNTIYF
TRBV27	TRBJ2-7	-	TRBD1	TGTGCCAGCAGTTTGGACAGGGATACCTACGAGCAGTACTTC	CASSLDRDTYEQYF
TRBV5-4	TRBJ1-2	-	-	TGTGCCAGCGGATACAGTCGGAGGGGCTACACCTTC	CASGYSRRGYTF
TRBV25-1	TRBJ2-1	-	TRBD2	TGTGCCAGCAGTGACCAAATAGCGGGAGGTGAGAATGAGCAGTTCTTC	CASSDQIAGGENEQFF
TRBV28	TRBJ2-7	-	TRBD2	TGTGCCAGCAGTTTGGAACTAGCGGGACCGGAACTCTACGAGCAGTACTTC	CASSLELAGPELYEQYF
TRBV7-6	TRBJ2-7	-	TRBD2	TGTGCCAGCAGCTTAGGCGGGGGGGCCTACGAGCAGTACTTC	CASSLGGGAYEQYF
TRBV11-2	TRBJ2-1	-	TRBD2	TGTGCCAGCAGCTGGGCGGGAGTTGAGCAGTTCTTC	CASSWAGVEQFF
TRBV4-3	TRBJ2-3	once	TRBD2	TGCGCCAGCAGCCTGGGACTAGCCCCGACGCAGTATTTT	CASSLGLAPTQYF
TRBV27	TRBJ2-7	-	-	TGTGCCAGCAGTTTAGGTTCGGGGGCCTCCTACGAGCAGTACTTC	CASSLGSGASYEQYF
TRBV4-3	TRBJ2-7	-	-	TGCGCCAGCAGCCCTGGACGTTCTTTCTACGAGCAGTACTTC	CASSPGRSFYEQYF
TRBV5-4	TRBJ1-4	-	-	TGTGCCAGCAGCAATAAGGTGGATGAAAAACTGTTTTTT	CASSNKVDEKLFF
TRBV29-1	TRBJ1-3	-	-	TGCAGCGTTGGAGGGTCTGGAAACACCATATATTTT	CSVGGSGNTIYF
TRBV7-2	TRBJ2-3	once	TRBD2	TGTGCCAGCAGCCAGGGACTAGCGGCCCTTTGGGCAGATACGCAGTATTTT	CASSQGLAALWADTQYF
TRBV7-2	TRBJ1-5	-	-	TGTGCCAGCGCCGGGGGGGGTTCGCAGCCCCAGCATTTT	CASAGGGSQPQHF
TRBV19	TRBJ1-2	many	-	TGTGCCAGTAGTATAGGGGGACCTCCCGGGGAAGGCTACACCTTC	CASSIGGPPGEGYTF
TRBV19	TRBJ1-1	-	TRBD1	TGTGCCAGTAGTATTGGGACAGGGCCCACTGAAGCTTTCTTT	CASSIGTGPTEAFF
TRBV4-3	TRBJ1-2	-	-	TGCGCCAGCAGCCAAGAACCCAACTATGGCTACACCTTC	CASSQEPNYGYTF
TRBV20-1	TRBJ1-1	-	-	TGCAGTGTCGGTTCGAACACTGAAGCTTTCTTT	CSVGSNTEAFF
TRBV6-6	TRBJ2-7	-	-	TGTGCCAGCAAATACGCAACAGGGCGCGACGAGCAGTACTTC	CASKYATGRDEQYF
TRBV5-1	TRBJ2-7	-	-	TGCGCCAGCAGCTTGAACAGGTTTGCCACTACCTACGAGCAGTACTTC	CASSLNRFATTYEQYF
TRBV6-1	TRBJ1-6	-	-	TGTGCCAGCAGCCCTCGAGGGCGTAATTCACCCCTCCACTTT	CASSPRGRNSPLHF
TRBV6-4	TRBJ2-2	-	-	TGTGCCAGCAGTGAAGGGGACACCGGGGAGCTGTTTTTT	CASSEGDTGELFF
TRBV18	TRBJ2-3	-	-	TGTGCCAGCTCACTTGGGGAGGTCACAGATACGCAGTATTTT	CASSLGEVTDTQYF
TRBV2	TRBJ2-7	once	-	TGTGCCAGCAGTGTTACAGCCTTCTACGAGCAGTACTTC	CASSVTAFYEQYF
TRBV5-1	TRBJ2-7	-	-	TGCGCCAGCAGCTTACCCTACTCCTACGAGCAGTACTTC	CASSLPYSYEQYF
TRBV6-5	TRBJ2-1	-	TRBD2	TGTGCCAGCAGTTATCGGGGGGGTCAGTTCTTC	CASSYRGGQFF
TRBV7-2	TRBJ2-1	-	-	TGTGCCAGCAGCCCTCAGGGGAAGAATGAGCAGTTCTTC	CASSPQGKNEQFF
TRBV30	TRBJ1-1	few	TRBD1	TGTGCCTGGAGTGTCGCCGGGACAGTAAGCGCTGAAGCTTTCTTT	CAWSVAGTVSAEAFF
TRBV7-3	TRBJ2-3	-	-	TGTGCCAGCAGCCCCCATCTAGGCGGTACGCAGTATTTT	CASSPHLGGTQYF
TRBV19	TRBJ2-4	few	-	TGTGCCAGTAGTAATGGAGACGGTAGGGGCATTCAGTACTTC	CASSNGDGRGIQYF
TRBV15	TRBJ2-4	-	-	TGTGCCACCAGCAGCCTGACCGGGACGCTGAGAGCCAAAAACATTCAGTACTTC	CATSSLTGTLRAKNIQYF
TRBV5-4	TRBJ1-1	-	-	TGTGCCAGCAGCTTGGGGGACCTCAGGGACACTGAAGCTTTCTTT	CASSLGDLRDTEAFF
TRBV9	TRBJ2-7	-	-	TGTGCCAGCAGCGTAGGGCAGGGGAATTACGAGCAGTACTTC	CASSVGQGNYEQYF
TRBV11-3	TRBJ2-7	-	-	TGTGCCAGCAGCTACCTCGTTAGATGGGGTTACGAGCAGTACTTC	CASSYLVRWGYEQYF
TRBV25-1	TRBJ2-5	-	TRBD1	TGTGCCAGCAACGCCGGGACAGGGTTGTGGGACCAGTACTTC	CASNAGTGLWDQYF
TRBV9	TRBJ2-2	-	-	TGTGCCAGCAGTCTCACAGGGAACACCGGGGAGCTGTTTTTT	CASSLTGNTGELFF
TRBV4-1	TRBJ2-7	once	-	TGCGCCAGCAGCCAAGATGGGGCCAACTACTACGAGCAGTACTTC	CASSQDGANYYEQYF
TRBV7-9	TRBJ2-3	-	TRBD2	TGTGCCAGCAGCTTAGGGCTAGCGGACACAGATACGCAGTATTTT	CASSLGLADTDTQYF
TRBV30	TRBJ2-1	-	-	TGTGCCTGGAGTGTACTACTTTACAATGAGCAGTTCTTC	CAWSVLLYNEQFF
TRBV6-6	TRBJ1-5	-	-	TGTGCCAGCAGTTATCGGCAGAGGGATCAGCCCCAGCATTTT	CASSYRQRDQPQHF
TRBV9	TRBJ2-1	-	-	TGTGCCAGCAGCCCCTCCGGGGATGCCTACAATGAGCAGTTCTTC	CASSPSGDAYNEQFF
TRBV27	TRBJ2-3	-	TRBD2	TGTGCCAGCAGTTGGACTAGCAGGAGCACAGATACGCAGTATTTT	CASSWTSRSTDTQYF
TRBV30	TRBJ2-7	-	TRBD2	TGTGCCTGGAATCCTCGGACTAGCGGGAGGGTCCTAATCTCCTACGAGCAGTACTTC	CAWNPRTSGRVLISYEQYF
TRBV5-1	TRBJ2-7	few	-	TGCGCCAGCAGCTTATTTGGTGGCGGGACCTTCGAGCAGTACTTC	CASSLFGGGTFEQYF
TRBV4-3	TRBJ2-7	-	-	TGCGCCAGCAGCCAAGGGGTGGGCTACTACGAGCAGTACTTC	CASSQGVGYYEQYF
TRBV7-9	TRBJ2-1	-	-	TGTGCCAGCAGCTTTATGATCGGTCTGGGGACTCCTTCGTACAATGAGCAGTTCTTC	CASSFMIGLGTPSYNEQFF
TRBV30	TRBJ1-2	-	-	TGTGCCTGGTATACAGGGAATGGCTACACCTTC	CAWYTGNGYTF
TRBV19	TRBJ2-1	-	-	TGTGCCAGTAGAATCGACCGGGACCCCCGGGGTGAGCAGTTCTTC	CASRIDRDPRGEQFF